These 31 T cell receptor beta chains share one sample of origin, sequenced in a study of T cells in Graves' hyperthyroidism and ophthalmopathy. Amplified TCR beta CDR3 regions came from RNA transcripts. TCR CDR3 underwent first-round RT-PCR with the HTBI primer set. TCRdb redid the calling of the multiplex PCR reads with MiXCR, one entry per CDR3 protein. Of about 59,000 distinct CDR3 sequences in the sample, roughly 50% are singletons; the top ten hold 2.5% to 3.5%. The source material was blood. The receptors derive from a woman aged 60-75 years with Graves' ophthalmopathy.

This clonotype has at least ten counts. The chain uses TRBV2 and TRBJ2-1; no clear D gene. The CDR3 length is 16 residues. The germline CDR1 and CDR2 sequences are SNHLY and FYNNEI. The V and J ends lost 2 bases and 0 bases respectively, with 11 bases between them. The CDR3 reads CASSESVLISYNEQFF. The DNA of the CDR3 is TGTGCCAGCAGTGAATCGGTATTAATCTCCTACAATGAGCAGTTCTTC.

Comment on this clonotype: At one boundary the junction diverges from the germline segment, which might be a read error. The chain is built from TRBV5-1 and TRBJ2-2; 7 bases fit TRBD1. Per germline, CDR1 SGHRS and CDR2 YFSETQ. The CDR3 consists of 16 residues. DNA of the CDR3: TGCGCCAGCAGCCTGGGGACAGTCCAGGTTCCCGGCGAGCTGTTTTTT. Translating it yields CASSLGTVQVPGELFF. Filled out from reference TRBV5-1 and TRBJ2-2, the complete variable domain reads KAGVTQTPRYLIKTRGQQVTLSCSPISGHRSVSWYQQTPGQGLQFLFEYFSETQRNKGNFPGRFSGRQFSNSRSEMNVSTLELGDSALYLCASSLGTVQVPGELFFGEGSRLTVL.

With regard to this clonotype: A junction boundary mismatches the germline segment, possibly from a read error. The chain has TRBV19 and TRBJ2-1, with 7 bases fitting TRBD1. The CDR3 is 16 amino acids. Germline CDR1 and CDR2: LNHDA and SQIVND (reference sequence). CDR3 amino acids: CACSARGRSGTDTQFF. The CDR3 DNA is TGTGCCTGTAGTGCGAGGGGGCGTTCGGGCACAGATACGCAGTTCTTC.

This clonotype was found many times. V usage is TRBV20-1 and J usage is TRBJ1-2, with 7 positions matching TRBD1. The V and J ends lost 2 bases and 4 bases, in that order; junction bases with no gene match: 1. The CDR3 covers 12 residues. Germline values: CDR1 DFQATT, CDR2 SNEGSKA (reference sequence). The CDR3 protein is CSARRDSYGYTF. In DNA form, the CDR3 reads TGCAGTGCTAGACGGGACAGCTATGGCTACACCTTC.

This clonotype is medium-sized (0.01 to 0.1%). The chain combines TRBV7-8 with TRBJ1-1, with 7 bases that match TRBD1. Germline-derived CDR1 and CDR2 are SGHVS and FQNEAQ. The CDR3 totals 14 residues. J lost 4 bases, V lost 4 bases, and 6 bases had no gene match. CDR3 protein: CASSYTGVGTEAFF. CDR3 sequence (DNA): TGTGCCAGCAGCTACACAGGGGTGGGCACTGAAGCTTTCTTT.

The chain recombines TRBV7-3 with TRBJ1-5; 10 bases map to TRBD1. CDR3 length: 19 amino acids. Germline loops: CDR1 SGHTA, CDR2 FQGTGA. V lost 3 bases and J lost 6; bases outside the gene matches: 17. CDR3 bases: TGTGCCAGCAGCTTGGATGGCCACCCCGGGACAGGGGAACTTCAGCCCCAGCATTTT. Translated: CASSLDGHPGTGELQPQHF.

This chain joins TRBV6-1 and TRBJ2-1; the D is unclear. The V end lost 1 base, the J end lost 4 bases, and 2 bases lay between the germline ends. This CDR3 contains 12 residues. Germline CDR1 is MNHNS and CDR2 is SASEGT. The CDR3 is CASSEDYNEQFF. The CDR3 DNA follows: TGTGCCAGCAGTGAAGATTACAATGAGCAGTTCTTC.

The rearrangement links TRBV6-4 to TRBJ1-6; 7 bases agree with TRBD1. Per the germline V gene, CDR1 is MRHNA and CDR2 is SNTAGT. This CDR3 contains 15 residues. V dropped 2 bases and J dropped 9; count of bases not matched to a gene: 7. The CDR3 loop reads CASSDGTADSSPLHF. The CDR3 bases are TGTGCCAGCAGTGACGGGACAGCAGATTCTTCACCCCTCCACTTT.

The V gene is TRBV25-1, the J gene TRBJ1-5; a possible D gene is TRBD1 (6 bases). CDR1 and CDR2 from the germline V gene are MGHDK and SYGVNS. The V gene lost 0 bases and the J gene lost 7 bases, with 10 bases spanning the gap. This CDR3 has 14 residues. The CDR3 region is CASSEYGGGQPQHF. As DNA, the CDR3 is TGTGCCAGCAGTGAATACGGGGGCGGGCAGCCCCAGCATTTT.

This clonotype has a count of ten or more. The chain is built from TRBV20-1 and TRBJ1-5; D gene uncertain. The CDR3 is 13 residues long. V lost 3 bases, J lost 2 bases, and 8 bases lay in between. In germline, CDR1 is DFQATT, CDR2 SNEGSKA (reference sequence). Here the CDR3 DNA reads TGCAGTGCTAGGGAAGGAGGCAATCAGCCCCAGCATTTT. Translation gives CSAREGGNQPQHF.

This clonotype occurred many times. The chain combines TRBV9 with TRBJ2-7; tentatively, D is TRBD1 (5 bases). The length of the CDR3 is 19 residues. Germline CDR1 SGDLS, CDR2 YYNGEE. Trimming cost V 0 bases and J 2 bases, with 24 bases left between them. Here the CDR3 reads CASSVARGPSGGPTYEQYF. CDR3 bases: TGTGCCAGCAGCGTAGCTAGGGGCCCTAGTGGCGGACCCACCTACGAGCAGTACTTC.

The V gene is TRBV7-8, the J gene TRBJ2-3; 7 bases are a match to TRBD2. Germline values: CDR1 SGHVS, CDR2 FQNEAQ. Trimming took 5 bases from V and 9 from J; bases not matched to a gene: 14. This CDR3 has 15 residues. The CDR3 here is CASSPSGRAGGTQYF. The CDR3 region has the DNA TGTGCCAGCAGCCCGTCGGGGAGGGCCGGGGGGACGCAGTATTTT.

This clonotype has a single count. This chain connects TRBV5-1 to TRBJ1-6; 8 nucleotides align to TRBD1. CDR1 and CDR2 from the germline V gene are SGHRS and YFSETQ. The length of the CDR3 is 16 residues. The V gene end was trimmed by 0 bases and the J gene end by 13 bases; junction bases not matched to a gene: 12. The CDR3 spells CASSLVSGQGARPLHF. The CDR3 DNA sequence: TGCGCCAGCAGCTTGGTCTCGGGGCAGGGGGCGCGTCCCCTCCACTTT.

This clonotype came up once. The chain has TRBV20-1 and TRBJ2-3, with 8 nucleotides matching TRBD1. Germline V CDR1 and CDR2: DFQATT, SNEGSKA (reference sequence). Trimming at V came to 3 bases and at J to 5 bases, leaving 10 bases not matched to a gene. There are 15 residues in the CDR3. CDR3 sequence (DNA): TGCAGTGCTAGGGAGGTCAGGGGGCTTGTAGATACGCAGTATTTT. As protein: CSAREVRGLVDTQYF.

This clonotype has ten or more counts. The chain combines TRBV5-4 with TRBJ2-1, with TRBD2 matching over 14 bases. V dropped 1 base and J dropped 5; count of bases not matched to a gene: 8. The CDR3 contains 18 residues. Per the germline V gene, CDR1 is SGHNT and CDR2 is YYREEE (reference sequence). The CDR3 sequence is CASSLSRGLAGGNNEQFF. The CDR3 coding sequence is TGTGCCAGCAGCTTGTCACGAGGACTAGCGGGGGGAAACAATGAGCAGTTCTTC.

The rearrangement joins TRBV2 to TRBJ2-7; D may be TRBD2 (6 bases). This CDR3 region has 15 residues. V was pared by 5 bases and J by 3 bases, with 17 bases between. CDR1 and CDR2 from the germline V gene are SNHLY and FYNNEI. The CDR3 region is CASSRNSVEGYEQYF. For the CDR3, the DNA is TGTGCCAGCAGTAGGAATAGCGTGGAGGGCTACGAGCAGTACTTC.

Notes on this clonotype: Sequence at one end of the junction differs from germline and may be a read error. The chain is built from TRBV6-1 and TRBJ1-5, with 8 positions matching TRBD1. CDR3 length: 15 residues. CDR1 and CDR2 from the germline V gene are MNHNS and SASEGT. The CDR3 loop is CASSEDRVANRPQHF. As DNA, the CDR3 is TGTGCCAGCAGTGAGGACAGGGTGGCCAATCGGCCCCAGCATTTT.

As regards this clonotype: A junction boundary mismatches the germline segment, possibly from a read error. The J gene is TRBJ1-4, the V gene TRBV20-1, with TRBD1 as a possible D gene (5 bases). The germline V gene encodes CDR1 DFQATT and CDR2 SNEGSKA (reference sequence). The CDR3 has 14 residues. CDR3 region: CSALGPGDDEKLFF. The CDR3 bases are TGCAGTGCTTTAGGTCCGGGGGACGATGAGAAACTGTTTTTT.

V is TRBV20-1 and J is TRBJ1-6; D is uncertain. The CDR3 extends over 14 amino acids. V dropped 6 bases and J dropped 4 bases, with 13 bases sitting between them. Germline V lookup: CDR1 DFQATT, CDR2 SNEGSKA (reference sequence). DNA of the CDR3: TGCAGTGCCAAGAGGGCAGCTTATAATTCACCCCTCCACTTT. It is translated as CSAKRAAYNSPLHF.

The rearrangement joins TRBV28 to TRBJ1-5; D remains unclear. V shed 6 bases and J shed 3 bases, with 15 bases lying between them. The CDR3 consists of 15 residues. The V gene's germline CDR1 is MDHEN and CDR2 SYDVKM. The DNA for the CDR3 is TGTGCCAGCAGCTTCTCCGACGGCTCCAATCAGCCCCAGCATTTT. This codes for CASSFSDGSNQPQHF.

This rearrangement joins TRBV7-9 to TRBJ2-2; 13 nucleotides agree with TRBD2. Trimming cost V 4 bases and J 3 bases; bases outside gene matches: 2. CDR3 length: 16 amino acids. The germline gives CDR1 SEHNR, CDR2 FQNEAQ (reference sequence). CDR3 in amino acids: CASSSGLAGYTGELFF. CDR3 nucleotides: TGTGCCAGCAGCTCGGGACTAGCGGGGTACACCGGGGAGCTGTTTTTT.

Comments on this clonotype: A much larger clonotype is one base distant, so this may be a read error. The rearrangement links TRBV28 to TRBJ1-2; no reliable D call. Germline V gives CDR1 MDHEN, CDR2 SYDVKM. The CDR3 runs to 13 residues. The V and J ends lost 1 base and 3 bases respectively, with 6 bases between them. The CDR3 DNA reads TGTGCCAGCAGTTTATCCGGGGACTATGGCTACACCTTC. Translation: CASSLSGDYGYTF.

A remark on this clonotype: The conserved phenylalanine or tryptophan is not found at the CDR3 terminus, so this likely reflects a read error. It is unclear where the CDR3 begins or ends on the DNA, so no DNA is shown, and the CDR3 is as TCRdb lists it. V and J are TRBV10-3 and TRBJ2-1; the table's D call of TRBD2 was not tested on the DNA. The CDR3 length is 15 residues, termini included. CDR1 is ENHRY and CDR2 is SYGVKD in the germline V gene. This CDR3 reads CAIRLSSGRADEQLS.

This chain connects TRBV10-3 to TRBJ2-7; D not certain. Between the trimmed V and J ends, which lost 3 bases and 4 bases, there was a span of 1 base. Germline values: CDR1 ENHRY, CDR2 SYGVKD. The CDR3 length is 10 residues. DNA of the CDR3: TGTGCCATCAGTGATTACGAGCAGTACTTC. This codes for CAISDYEQYF.

This clonotype was found many times. The CDR3 region is CASSQTRGNTIYF. In DNA form, the CDR3 reads TGCGCCAGCAGCCAGACAAGAGGAAACACCATATATTTT. The genes are TRBV4-1 and TRBJ1-3; no clear D gene. The CDR3 contains 13 residues. Germline lookup yields CDR1 MGHRA and CDR2 YSYEKL. The V gene lost 3 bases and the J gene lost 4 bases, with 7 bases spanning the gap.

This clonotype appeared many times. CDR3 coding DNA: TGTGCCAGCAGCCAAACCGGGGAGCTGTTTTTT. This translates into CASSQTGELFF. The genes are TRBV3-1 and TRBJ2-2; D gene uncertain. There are 11 residues in the CDR3. Per the germline V gene, CDR1 is LGHDT and CDR2 is YNNKEL (reference sequence). Trimming pared 2 bases from V and 5 bases from J, leaving 0 bases between.

This clonotype came up many times. The V gene is TRBV7-2, the J gene TRBJ1-5; D call uncertain. CDR3 length: 13 residues. The germline V gene encodes CDR1 SGHTA and CDR2 FQGNSA. The V end was cut by 0 bases, the J end by 6 bases, with 6 bases between. The CDR3 reads CASSLAPTQPQHF. The CDR3 DNA is TGTGCCAGCAGCTTAGCGCCCACTCAGCCCCAGCATTTT.

The chain combines TRBV25-1 with TRBJ2-5; a possible D gene is TRBD1 (6 bases). V dropped 1 base and J dropped 5 bases, with 11 bases sitting between them. The germline CDR1 and CDR2 sequences are MGHDK and SYGVNS. The CDR3 runs 14 residues. CDR3 residues: CASSESRGNETQYF. The CDR3, as DNA: TGTGCCAGCAGTGAATCCAGGGGAAATGAGACCCAGTACTTC.

This clonotype was observed at least ten times. V and J are TRBV6-1 and TRBJ1-5, with 7 bases lining up with TRBD1. CDR3 length: 14 amino acids. V lost 3 bases, J lost 3 bases, and 2 bases stayed unmatched. Per germline, CDR1 MNHNS and CDR2 SASEGT. The CDR3 reads CASSDRGTNQPQHF. Written as DNA, the CDR3 is TGTGCCAGCAGTGACAGGGGGACCAATCAGCCCCAGCATTTT.

The gene calls are TRBV29-1 and TRBJ2-6; 10 bases line up with TRBD1. The V segment lost 5 bases and the J segment 1 base; nucleotides outside the gene matches: 8. The CDR3 has 17 residues. Germline V gene lookup returns CDR1 SQVTM and CDR2 ANQGSEA. The CDR3 spells CSVRLGTGVSGANVLTF. The CDR3 DNA reads TGCAGCGTTAGGCTCGGGACAGGGGTGTCTGGGGCCAACGTCCTGACTTTC.

This sequence joins TRBV2 and TRBJ2-1; 11 bases are shared with TRBD2. The CDR3 is 16 amino acids. Germline assignment: CDR1 SNHLY and CDR2 FYNNEI. J lost 12 bases, V lost 4 bases, and 14 bases had no gene match. CDR3 DNA sequence: TGTGCCAGCAGTGTAACTAGCGGGGGTCGCACAGATACGCAGTTCTTC. It codes for CASSVTSGGRTDTQFF.